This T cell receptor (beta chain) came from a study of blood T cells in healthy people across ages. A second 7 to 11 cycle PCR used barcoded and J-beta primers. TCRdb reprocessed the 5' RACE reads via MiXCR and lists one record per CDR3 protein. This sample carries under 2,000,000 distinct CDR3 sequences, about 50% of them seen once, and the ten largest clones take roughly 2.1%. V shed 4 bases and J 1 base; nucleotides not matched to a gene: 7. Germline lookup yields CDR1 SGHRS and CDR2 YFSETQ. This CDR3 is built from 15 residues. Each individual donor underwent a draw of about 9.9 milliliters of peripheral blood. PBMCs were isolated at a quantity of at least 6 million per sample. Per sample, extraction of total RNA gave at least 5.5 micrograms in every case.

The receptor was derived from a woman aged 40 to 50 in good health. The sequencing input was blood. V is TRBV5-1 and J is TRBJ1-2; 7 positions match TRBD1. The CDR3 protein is CASSPRDSHNYGYTF. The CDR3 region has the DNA TGCGCCAGCAGCCCCCGGGACAGCCATAACTATGGCTACACCTTC.